This section outlines one T cell receptor (beta chain) sequence together with its context. Its antigen is unknown. TCRdb's table, derived via immunoSEQ multiplex PCR, lists solely in-frame clones and lacks some. The sample yields about 60,000 clones, just over 75% seen once. Focal radiation with ipilimumab CTLA-4 blockade was given to patients with chemo-refractory metastatic non-small-cell lung cancer. The data originate from a study of radiotherapy plus CTLA-4 blockade in lung cancer. General study points: In blood, tumor-derived TCR clones expanded after radiotherapy plus ipilimumab. Reports state that early shifts in blood T cell clones, with interferon-beta, best predicted response.

Germline assignment: CDR1 SQVTM and CDR2 ANQGSEA. The CDR3 consists of 13 residues. Trimming left V 5 bases short and J 4 bases short, with 15 bases between. Source: peripheral blood, taken from a patient treated with radiotherapy plus ipilimumab. The chain recombines TRBV29-1 with TRBJ2-7, with a possible D match to TRBD2 (7 bases). This clonotype was sampled from a human donor with non-small cell lung cancer who had a partial response to radiotherapy plus ipilimumab. The CDR3 loop is CSVKKGGGYEQYF. The CDR3 DNA is TGCAGCGTTAAGAAAGGGGGGGGATACGAGCAGTACTTC.